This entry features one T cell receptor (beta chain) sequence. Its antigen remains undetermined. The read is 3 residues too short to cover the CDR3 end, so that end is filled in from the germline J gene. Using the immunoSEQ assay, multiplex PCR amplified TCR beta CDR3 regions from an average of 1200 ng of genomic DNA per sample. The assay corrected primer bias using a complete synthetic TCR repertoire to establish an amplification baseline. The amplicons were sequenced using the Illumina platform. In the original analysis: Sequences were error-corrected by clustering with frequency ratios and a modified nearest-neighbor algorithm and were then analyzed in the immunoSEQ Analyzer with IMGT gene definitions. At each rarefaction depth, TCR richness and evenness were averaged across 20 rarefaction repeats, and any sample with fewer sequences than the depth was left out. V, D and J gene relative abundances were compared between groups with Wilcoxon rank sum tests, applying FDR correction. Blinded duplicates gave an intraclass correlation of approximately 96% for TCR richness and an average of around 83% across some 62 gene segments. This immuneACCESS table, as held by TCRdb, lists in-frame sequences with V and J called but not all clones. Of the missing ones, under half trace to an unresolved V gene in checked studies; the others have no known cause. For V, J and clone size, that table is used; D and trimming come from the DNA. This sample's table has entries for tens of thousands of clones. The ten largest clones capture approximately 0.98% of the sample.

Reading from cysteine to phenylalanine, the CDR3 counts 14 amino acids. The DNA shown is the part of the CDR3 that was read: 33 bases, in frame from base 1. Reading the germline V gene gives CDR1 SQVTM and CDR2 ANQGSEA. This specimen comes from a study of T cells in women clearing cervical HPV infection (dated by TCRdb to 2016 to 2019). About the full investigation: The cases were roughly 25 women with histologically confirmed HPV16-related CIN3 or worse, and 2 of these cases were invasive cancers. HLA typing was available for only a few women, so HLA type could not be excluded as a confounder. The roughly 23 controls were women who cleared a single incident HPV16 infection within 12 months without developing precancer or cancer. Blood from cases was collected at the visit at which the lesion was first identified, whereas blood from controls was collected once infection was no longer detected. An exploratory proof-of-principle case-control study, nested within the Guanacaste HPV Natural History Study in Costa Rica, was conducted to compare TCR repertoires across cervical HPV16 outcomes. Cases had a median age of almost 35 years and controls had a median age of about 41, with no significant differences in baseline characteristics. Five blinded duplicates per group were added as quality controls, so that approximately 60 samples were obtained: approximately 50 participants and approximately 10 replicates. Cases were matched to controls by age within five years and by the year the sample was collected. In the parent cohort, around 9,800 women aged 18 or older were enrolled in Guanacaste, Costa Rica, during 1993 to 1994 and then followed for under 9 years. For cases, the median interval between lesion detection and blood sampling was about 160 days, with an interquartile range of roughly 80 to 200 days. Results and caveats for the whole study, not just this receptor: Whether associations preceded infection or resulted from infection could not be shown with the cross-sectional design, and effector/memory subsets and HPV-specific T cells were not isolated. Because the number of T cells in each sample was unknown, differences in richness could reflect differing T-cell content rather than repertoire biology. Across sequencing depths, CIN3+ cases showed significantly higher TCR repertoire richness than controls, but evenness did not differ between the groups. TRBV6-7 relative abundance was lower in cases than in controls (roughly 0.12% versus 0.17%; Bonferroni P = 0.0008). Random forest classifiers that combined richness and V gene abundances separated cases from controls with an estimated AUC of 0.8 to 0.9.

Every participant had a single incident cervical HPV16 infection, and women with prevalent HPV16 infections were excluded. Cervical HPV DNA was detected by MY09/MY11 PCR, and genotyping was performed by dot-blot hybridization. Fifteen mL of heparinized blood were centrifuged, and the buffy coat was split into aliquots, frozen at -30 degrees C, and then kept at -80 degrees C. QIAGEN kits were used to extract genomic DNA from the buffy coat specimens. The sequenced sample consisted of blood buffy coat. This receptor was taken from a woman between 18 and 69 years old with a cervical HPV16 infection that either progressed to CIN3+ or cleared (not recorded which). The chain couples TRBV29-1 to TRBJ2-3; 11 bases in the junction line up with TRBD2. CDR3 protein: CSVILAGGSETQYF. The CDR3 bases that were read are TGCAGCGTTATTCTAGCGGGGGGTAGTGAGACG.